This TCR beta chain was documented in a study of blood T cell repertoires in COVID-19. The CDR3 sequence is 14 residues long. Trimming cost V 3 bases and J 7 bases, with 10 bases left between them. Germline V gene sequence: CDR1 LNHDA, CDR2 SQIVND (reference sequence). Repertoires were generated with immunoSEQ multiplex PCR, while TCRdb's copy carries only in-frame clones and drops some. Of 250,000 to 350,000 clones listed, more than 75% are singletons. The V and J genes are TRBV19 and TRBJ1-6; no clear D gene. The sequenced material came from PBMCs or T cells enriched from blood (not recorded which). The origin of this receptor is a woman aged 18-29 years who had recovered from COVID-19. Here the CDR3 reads CASSMQPENSPLHF. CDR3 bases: TGTGCCAGTAGTATGCAACCAGAAAATTCACCCCTCCACTTT.